The entry below gives a single T cell receptor beta chain sequence along with its context. Antigen unknown. CDR3 length: 16 residues. The germline CDR1 and CDR2 sequences are LGHNA and YSLEER. The V and J ends lost 3 bases and 3 bases respectively, with 15 bases between them. These data are taken from a study of T-cell memory formation after mild COVID-19. Overall study results and limits: A balance of CD4 and CD8 characterized clones contracting day 15 to 85, whereas later expanders leaned CD4+.

Via MiXCR, TCRdb re-called the 5' RACE reads, giving one row per CDR3 protein. The sample lists approximately 89,000 distinct CDR3 sequences, around a quarter seen once, with under 55% in the top ten. This receptor was obtained from a man aged 18 to 30 who had mild COVID-19 (a few samples of this study predate the infection). Cell type and time point are not known. Sample: PBMCs or a T cell subset sorted from them (not recorded which). The rearrangement uses TRBV4-3 and TRBJ2-1; TRBD1 is a possible D gene (7 bases). CDR3 DNA sequence: TGCGCCAGCAGCCAGGCCGGGCAGGGGGGCTACAATGAGCAGTTCTTC. Its protein is CASSQAGQGGYNEQFF.